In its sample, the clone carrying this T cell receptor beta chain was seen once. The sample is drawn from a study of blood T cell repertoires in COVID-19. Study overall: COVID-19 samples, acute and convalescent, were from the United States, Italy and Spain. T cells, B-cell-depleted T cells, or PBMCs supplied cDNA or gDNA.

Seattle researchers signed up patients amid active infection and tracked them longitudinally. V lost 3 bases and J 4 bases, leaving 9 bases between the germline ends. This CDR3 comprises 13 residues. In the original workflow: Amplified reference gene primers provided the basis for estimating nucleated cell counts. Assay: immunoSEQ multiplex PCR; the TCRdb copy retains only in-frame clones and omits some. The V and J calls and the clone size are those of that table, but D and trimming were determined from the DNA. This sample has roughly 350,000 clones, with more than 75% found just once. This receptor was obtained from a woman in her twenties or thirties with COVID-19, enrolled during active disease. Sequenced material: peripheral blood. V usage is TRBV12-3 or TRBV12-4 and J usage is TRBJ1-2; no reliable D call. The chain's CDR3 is CASSFLSSYGYTF. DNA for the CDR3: TGTGCCAGCAGTTTTTTAAGTAGCTATGGCTACACCTTC.